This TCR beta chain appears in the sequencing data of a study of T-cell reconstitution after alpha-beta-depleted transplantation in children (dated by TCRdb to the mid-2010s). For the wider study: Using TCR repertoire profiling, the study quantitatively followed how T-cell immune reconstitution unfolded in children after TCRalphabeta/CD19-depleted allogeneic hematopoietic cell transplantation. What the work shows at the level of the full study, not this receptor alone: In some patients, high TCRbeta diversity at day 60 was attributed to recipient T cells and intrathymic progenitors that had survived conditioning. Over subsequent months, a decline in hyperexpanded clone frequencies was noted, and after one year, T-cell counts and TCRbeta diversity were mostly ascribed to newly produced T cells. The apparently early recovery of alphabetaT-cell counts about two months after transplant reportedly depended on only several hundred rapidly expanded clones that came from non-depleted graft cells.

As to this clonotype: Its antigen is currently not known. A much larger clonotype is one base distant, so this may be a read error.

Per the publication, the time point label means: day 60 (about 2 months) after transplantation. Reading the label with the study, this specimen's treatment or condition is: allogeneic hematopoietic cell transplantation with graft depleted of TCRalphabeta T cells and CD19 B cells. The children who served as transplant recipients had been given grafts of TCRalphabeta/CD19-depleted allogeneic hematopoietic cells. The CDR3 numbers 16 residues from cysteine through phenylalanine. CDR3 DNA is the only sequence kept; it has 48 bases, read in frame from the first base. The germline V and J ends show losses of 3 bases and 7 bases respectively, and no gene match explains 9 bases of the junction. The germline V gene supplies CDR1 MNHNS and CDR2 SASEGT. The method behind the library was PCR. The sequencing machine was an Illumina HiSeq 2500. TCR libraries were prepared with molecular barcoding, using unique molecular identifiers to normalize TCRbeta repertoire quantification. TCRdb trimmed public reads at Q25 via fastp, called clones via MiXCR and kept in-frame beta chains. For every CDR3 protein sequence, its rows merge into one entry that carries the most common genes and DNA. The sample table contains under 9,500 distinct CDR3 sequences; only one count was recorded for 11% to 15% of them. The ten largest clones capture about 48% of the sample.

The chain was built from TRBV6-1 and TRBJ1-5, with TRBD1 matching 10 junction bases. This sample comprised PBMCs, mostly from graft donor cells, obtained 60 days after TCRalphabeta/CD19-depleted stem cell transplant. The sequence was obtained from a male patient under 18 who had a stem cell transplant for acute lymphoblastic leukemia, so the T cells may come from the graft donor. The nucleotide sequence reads TGTGCCAGCAGTGACCTCCACGGGACAGGGGAGCAGCCCCAGCATTTT. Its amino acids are CASSDLHGTGEQPQHF.